A single sample gave rise to the 26 T cell receptor beta chains below, sequenced in a study of blood T cell repertoires in COVID-19. The table came from immunoSEQ multiplex PCR; TCRdb's copy has only in-frame clones and leaves some out. The table lists roughly 84,000 clones, about 82% of them singletons. The specimen was peripheral blood. The source of these receptors is a man aged 80 or over with active or convalescent COVID-19.

The chain joins TRBV7-2 to TRBJ2-1, with 12 bases matching TRBD2. After removal of 4 bases from V and 9 bases from J, the junction contained 7 bases not matched to a gene. The length of the CDR3 is 15 residues. CDR1 is SGHTA, CDR2 FQGNSA, per germline. The CDR3 loop is CASSYLAGGPGEQFF. The CDR3, as DNA: TGTGCCAGCAGCTACCTAGCGGGAGGGCCGGGTGAGCAGTTCTTC.

The chain has TRBV19 and TRBJ1-1; 9 positions agree with TRBD1. Losses at the gene ends were 3 bases for V and 1 base for J; bases not matched to a gene: 9. The CDR3 totals 17 residues. CDR1 and CDR2 (germline): LNHDA, SQIVND (reference sequence). DNA for the CDR3: TGTGCCAGTAGTATTCTCGGGACAGGGCTGGAGAACACTGAAGCTTTCTTT. Its translation: CASSILGTGLENTEAFF.

The chain combines TRBV7-2 with TRBJ2-1; 9 bases map to TRBD2. CDR3 length: 15 amino acids. Germline V gene lookup returns CDR1 SGHTA and CDR2 FQGNSA. J gave up 7 bases and V 1 base, and 5 bases lay outside the gene matches. CDR3 in amino acids: CASSLGSGSRNEQFF. The DNA for the CDR3 is TGTGCCAGCAGCTTAGGTAGCGGGAGTAGAAATGAGCAGTTCTTC.

This sequence joins TRBV9 and TRBJ1-2; TRBD1 might be the D (5 bases). Germline V lookup: CDR1 SGDLS, CDR2 YYNGEE. Trimming stripped 0 bases from V and 0 bases from J, with 12 bases between. This CDR3 is 16 amino acids long. In DNA form, the CDR3 reads TGTGCCAGCAGCGTAGGTGGGGCTTCGGCTAACTATGGCTACACCTTC. This gives the protein CASSVGGASANYGYTF.

The chain uses TRBV19 and TRBJ2-6; D perhaps matches TRBD1 (5 bases). This CDR3 spans 16 amino acids. Between the trimmed V and J ends, which lost 2 bases and 4 bases, there was a span of 12 bases. Germline CDR1 reads LNHDA; CDR2 reads SQIVND (reference sequence). This CDR3 is CASSISGRAGANVLTF. Written as DNA, the CDR3 is TGTGCCAGTAGTATATCGGGCAGGGCCGGGGCCAACGTCCTGACTTTC.

This clone was found a few times. The chain carries TRBV5-1 and TRBJ2-1, with a tentative D call TRBD2 (5 bases). Germline V gene data show CDR1 as SGHRS and CDR2 as YFSETQ. This CDR3 comprises 15 residues. V dropped 1 base and J dropped 8 bases, with 16 bases sitting between them. The CDR3: CASSLSDSSRDEQFF. CDR3 in DNA: TGCGCCAGCAGCTTGTCGGACTCCTCGAGGGATGAGCAGTTCTTC.

V and J are TRBV27 and TRBJ1-3, with 10 positions matching TRBD1. The CDR3 sequence is 16 residues long. The germline V gene has CDR1 MNHEY and CDR2 SMNVEV (reference sequence). The ends lost 6 bases at V and 2 bases at J; junction bases unmatched: 7. DNA of the CDR3: TGTGCCAGCAGCCCGGGACAGGGGCTGCCTGGAAACACCATATATTTT. This encodes CASSPGQGLPGNTIYF.

The chain combines TRBV18 with TRBJ1-3; D remains unclear. The germline gives CDR1 KGHSH, CDR2 LQKENI. There are 16 residues in the CDR3. Trimming took 1 base from V and 0 from J, leaving 10 bases between them. The chain's CDR3 is CASSPRDMSSGNTIYF. The CDR3 DNA reads TGTGCCAGCTCACCACGAGACATGAGCTCTGGAAACACCATATATTTT. Full variable domain (rest looked up from reference TRBV18 and TRBJ1-3): NAGVMQNPRHLVRRRGQEARLRCSPMKGHSHVYWYRQLPEEGLKFMVYLQKENIIDESGMPKERFSAEFPKEGPSILRIQQVVRGDSAAYFCASSPRDMSSGNTIYFGEGSWLTVV.

The chain is built from TRBV11-3 and TRBJ1-1, with TRBD1 identical over 9 bases. The germline V gene has CDR1 SGHNT and CDR2 YENEEA. V shed 3 bases and J 11 bases; nucleotides not matched to a gene: 4. The CDR3 runs to 12 residues. The CDR3 region has the DNA TGTGCCAGCAGCTTGGGACAGGGTGAGGCTTTCTTT. Protein: CASSLGQGEAFF.

The rearrangement joins TRBV18 to TRBJ2-1; perhaps TRBD2 as D (6 bases). V was shortened by 3 bases and J by 10 bases, with 10 bases between the two germline ends. This CDR3 contains 12 residues. In germline, CDR1 is KGHSH, CDR2 LQKENI. In DNA, the CDR3 is TGTGCCAGCTCACCCATTGGACTAGAGCAGTTCTTC. Protein product: CASSPIGLEQFF.

V is TRBV9 and J is TRBJ2-6; tentative D call: TRBD1 (6 bases). CDR1 is SGDLS, CDR2 YYNGEE, per germline. There are 19 residues in the CDR3. Trimming shortened V by 2 bases and J by 0 bases, and 18 bases separated the two germline ends. Written as DNA, the CDR3 is TGTGCCAGCAGCGTCACGGACTGGACAGTGGGCTCTGGGGCCAACGTCCTGACTTTC. Protein product: CASSVTDWTVGSGANVLTF.

The genes are TRBV7-6 and TRBJ1-4; TRBD1 aligns across 7 bases. CDR1 SGHVS and CDR2 FNYEAQ come from the germline V gene. V gave up 0 bases and J gave up 3 bases; unmatched junction bases: 10. The CDR3 contains 18 residues. This CDR3 is CASSLASLRQGPNEKLFF. CDR3 nucleotide sequence: TGTGCCAGCAGCTTAGCCTCCCTCAGACAGGGTCCTAATGAAAAACTGTTTTTT.

The V and J genes are TRBV29-1 and TRBJ1-1; perhaps TRBD1 as D (6 bases). The CDR3 totals 13 residues. Trimming shortened V by 7 bases and J by 5 bases, and 17 bases separated the two germline ends. CDR1 SQVTM and CDR2 ANQGSEA come from the germline V gene. CDR3 sequence (DNA): TGCAGCGGGGGAATGGGGGCCGGGACTGAAGCTTTCTTT. Its protein is CSGGMGAGTEAFF.

V usage is TRBV20-1 and J usage is TRBJ1-2; D not resolved. V shed 6 bases and J shed 4 bases, with 9 bases lying between them. The CDR3 sequence is 11 residues long. Germline values: CDR1 DFQATT, CDR2 SNEGSKA (reference sequence). The CDR3 is CSATAAYGYTF. In nucleotides, the CDR3 is TGCAGTGCCACTGCCGCCTATGGCTACACCTTC.

This clone appeared a single time. V gene TRBV18 combines with J gene TRBJ1-2, with 9 bases matching TRBD1. Looked up from germline, CDR1 is KGHSH and CDR2 is LQKENI. CDR3 size: 18 residues. Unmatched junction bases numbered 14, after V lost 5 bases and J lost 1 base. In DNA form, the CDR3 reads TGTGCCAGCTCAACCACCCTTTCCTTGGACAGGGGTAACTATGGCTACACCTTC. It translates to CASSTTLSLDRGNYGYTF.

The chain is built from TRBV19 and TRBJ2-2, with 9 nucleotides matching TRBD2. This CDR3 is built from 16 residues. Per germline, CDR1 LNHDA and CDR2 SQIVND (reference sequence). Trimming removed 4 bases from V and 4 bases from J; junction bases left unmatched: 7. Written as DNA, the CDR3 is TGTGCCAGTAGTAGCTGGCGGGAGGGCGGCACCGGGGAGCTGTTTTTT. This encodes CASSSWREGGTGELFF. Looking up the rest from reference TRBV19 and TRBJ2-2 gives the full variable domain: DGGITQSPKYLFRKEGQNVTLSCEQNLNHDAMYWYRQDPGQGLRLIYYSQIVNDFQKGDIAEGYSVSREKKESFPLTVTSAQKNPTAFYLCASSSWREGGTGELFFGEGSRLTVL.

This rearrangement joins TRBV2 to TRBJ1-3, with D perhaps TRBD1 (6 bases). Germline V CDR1 and CDR2: SNHLY, FYNNEI. The CDR3 extends over 13 amino acids. Trimming stripped 4 bases from V and 6 bases from J, with 10 bases between. As DNA, the CDR3 is TGTGCCAGCAGTGGGAACAGGGAAAACACCATATATTTT. It specifies CASSGNRENTIYF.

This clone was seen once. The rearrangement links TRBV30 to TRBJ2-3; D call uncertain. V was clipped by 2 bases and J by 3 bases, with 6 bases between them. From germline, CDR1 is GTSNPN and CDR2 SVGIG (reference sequence). The CDR3 has 12 amino acids. CDR3: CAWSILTDTQYF. The CDR3 nucleotides read TGTGCCTGGAGTATTCTAACAGATACGCAGTATTTT.

This clone was observed once. The chain recombines TRBV30 with TRBJ2-3, with 7 bases matching TRBD2. The CDR3 spans 12 residues. CDR1 is GTSNPN and CDR2 is SVGIG in the germline V gene (reference sequence). The junction had 2 bases not matched to a gene; V was cut back by 5 bases and J by 3 bases. The CDR3 reads CAWAAGTDTQYF. In nucleotides, the CDR3 is TGTGCCTGGGCAGCGGGGACAGATACGCAGTATTTT.

The gene calls are TRBV19 and TRBJ2-1; 8 bases line up with TRBD2. V gave up 5 bases and J gave up 2 bases; unmatched junction bases: 2. Germline V gene lookup returns CDR1 LNHDA and CDR2 SQIVND (reference sequence). The CDR3 runs to 14 residues. CDR3 DNA: TGTGCCAGTAGTTCCGGGGGGGCCTACAATGAGCAGTTCTTC. As protein: CASSSGGAYNEQFF. Supplemented by reference TRBV19 and TRBJ2-1, the full variable domain reads DGGITQSPKYLFRKEGQNVTLSCEQNLNHDAMYWYRQDPGQGLRLIYYSQIVNDFQKGDIAEGYSVSREKKESFPLTVTSAQKNPTAFYLCASSSGGAYNEQFFGPGTRLTVL.

V usage is TRBV5-1 and J usage is TRBJ1-1; 8 positions agree with TRBD1. The CDR3 has 14 residues. The J segment lost 4 bases and the V segment lost 2 bases, leaving 4 bases of the junction unmatched. In germline, CDR1 is SGHRS, CDR2 YFSETQ. In nucleotides, the CDR3 is TGCGCCAGCAGCTTCAACACAGGGGGCACTGAAGCTTTCTTT. Its translation: CASSFNTGGTEAFF. Full variable domain (remainder filled in from reference TRBV5-1 and TRBJ1-1): KAGVTQTPRYLIKTRGQQVTLSCSPISGHRSVSWYQQTPGQGLQFLFEYFSETQRNKGNFPGRFSGRQFSNSRSEMNVSTLELGDSALYLCASSFNTGGTEAFFGQGTRLTVV.

The genes are TRBV2 and TRBJ2-3, with 8 bases fitting TRBD1. CDR1 is SNHLY, CDR2 FYNNEI, per germline. The junction had 10 bases not matched to a gene; V was cut back by 6 bases and J by 2 bases. This CDR3 region has 16 residues. CDR3 DNA sequence: TGTGCCAGCAGCAGACAGGGGACGACATCCACAGATACGCAGTATTTT. It translates to CASSRQGTTSTDTQYF. Filled out from reference TRBV2 and TRBJ2-3, the complete variable domain reads EPEVTQTPSHQVTQMGQEVILRCVPISNHLYFYWYRQILGQKVEFLVSFYNNEISEKSEIFDDQFSVERPDGSNFTLKIRSTKLEDSAMYFCASSRQGTTSTDTQYFGPGTRLTVL.

The chain combines TRBV5-4 with TRBJ1-1; 8 bases match TRBD1. Losses at the gene ends were 4 bases for V and 1 base for J; bases not matched to a gene: 3. The CDR3 is 14 residues long. CDR1 is SGHNT, CDR2 YYREEE, per germline (reference sequence). CDR3 nucleotide sequence: TGTGCCAGCAGCCCCGGACAGGGGAACACTGAAGCTTTCTTT. Amino acid sequence: CASSPGQGNTEAFF.

The chain uses TRBV18 and TRBJ2-3, with TRBD2 identical over 11 bases. The ends lost 3 bases at V and 5 bases at J; junction bases unmatched: 7. The germline V gene has CDR1 KGHSH and CDR2 LQKENI. This CDR3 is built from 16 residues. The DNA for the CDR3 is TGTGCCAGCTCACCGTCCCGAACTAGCGGGAGAGATACGCAGTATTTT. Its translation is CASSPSRTSGRDTQYF.

J is TRBJ1-4 and V is TRBV21-1; whether TRBD1, the table's D call, matches the DNA was not checked. TRBV21-1 constitutes a pseudogene. CDR3 length equals 16 residues. The CDR3 region has the DNA TGTGCCAGCAGCATAAGGGACAGGGGAATGGCTGAAAAACTGTTTTTT. Translated, it gives CASSIRDRGMAEKLFF.

This clone was observed a few times. The V gene is TRBV5-1, the J gene TRBJ2-5; D may be TRBD1 (8 bases). Germline CDR1 SGHRS, CDR2 YFSETQ. The CDR3 has 19 amino acids. Trimming cost V 3 bases and J 0 bases, with 24 bases left between them. The CDR3: CASSSLFQGARGYQETQYF. The CDR3 DNA follows: TGCGCCAGCAGCTCGTTATTCCAGGGGGCGCGGGGGTACCAAGAGACCCAGTACTTC.